This TCR beta chain was retrieved from a study of response to subunit inactivated influenza vaccine. Study-wide results and limits: The authors offered the suggestion that each seasonal influenza vaccination recruits few new T cells.

TCRdb independently ran MiXCR on the RT-PCR reads; one entry per CDR3 protein. The sample has around 790,000 distinct CDR3 sequences; around 21% are singletons. The CDR3 has 17 amino acids. CDR1 and CDR2 (germline): ENHRY, SYGVKD. The V gene end was trimmed by 2 bases and the J gene end by 4 bases; junction bases not matched to a gene: 10. To note about this clonotype: Its target is unknown.

Sequences were derived from PBMCs from blood, sampled 4 to 6 days after vaccination. This clonotype was sampled from a man aged 45-60 years who received an inactivated influenza vaccine. The V call is TRBV10-3, the J call TRBJ2-1; 8 bases match TRBD2. The CDR3 coding sequence is TGTGCCATCAGTGAGCAAGCGGGAGAATATGTTTACAATGAGCAGTTCTTC. This translates into CAISEQAGEYVYNEQFF.